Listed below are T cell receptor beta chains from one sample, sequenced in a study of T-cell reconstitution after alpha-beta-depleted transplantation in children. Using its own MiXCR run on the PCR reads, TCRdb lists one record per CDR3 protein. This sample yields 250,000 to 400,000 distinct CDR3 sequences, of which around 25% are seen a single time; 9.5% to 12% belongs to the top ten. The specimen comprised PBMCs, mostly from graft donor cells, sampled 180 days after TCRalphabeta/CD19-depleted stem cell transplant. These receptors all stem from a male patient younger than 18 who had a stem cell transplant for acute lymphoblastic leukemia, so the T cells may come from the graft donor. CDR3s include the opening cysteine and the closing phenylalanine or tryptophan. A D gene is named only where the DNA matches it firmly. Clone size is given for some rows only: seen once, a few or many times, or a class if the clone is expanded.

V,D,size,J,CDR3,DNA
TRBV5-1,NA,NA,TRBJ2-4,CASSSAGGVHIQYF,TGCGCCAGCAGCTCGGCCGGTGGGGTACACATTCAGTACTTC
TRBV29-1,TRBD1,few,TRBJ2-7,CSVVRDRAYEQYF,TGCAGCGTCGTACGGGACAGGGCCTACGAGCAGTACTTC
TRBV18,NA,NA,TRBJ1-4,CASSPLIRDEKLFF,TGTGCCAGCTCACCACTAATACGGGATGAAAAACTGTTTTTT
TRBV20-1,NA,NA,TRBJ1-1,CSASEGGGLTEAFF,TGCAGTGCTTCCGAAGGAGGGGGGCTCACTGAAGCTTTCTTT
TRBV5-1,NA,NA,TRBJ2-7,CASSLVAGVAYEQYF,TGCGCCAGCAGCTTGGTGGCAGGGGTAGCCTACGAGCAGTACTTC
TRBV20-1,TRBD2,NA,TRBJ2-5,CSATFGGRETQYF,TGCAGTGCTACCTTCGGGGGGAGGGAGACCCAGTACTTC
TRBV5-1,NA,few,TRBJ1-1,CASSFSLGDTEAFF,TGCGCCAGCAGCTTTAGTCTAGGGGACACTGAAGCTTTCTTT
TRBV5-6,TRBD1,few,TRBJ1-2,CASSLGGGQHYGYTF,TGTGCCAGCAGCTTGGGTGGGGGACAGCACTATGGCTACACCTTC
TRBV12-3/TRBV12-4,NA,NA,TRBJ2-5,CASRGWGRETQYF,TGTGCCAGCAGAGGGTGGGGTCGCGAGACCCAGTACTTC
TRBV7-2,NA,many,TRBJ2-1,CASSASGVNYNEQFF,TGTGCCAGCAGCGCCTCGGGAGTTAATTACAATGAGCAGTTCTTC
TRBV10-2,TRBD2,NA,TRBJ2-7,CASNPSGPSYEQYF,TGCGCCAGTAACCCTAGCGGACCCTCCTACGAGCAGTACTTC
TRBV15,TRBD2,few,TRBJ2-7,CATSPEGRDYSYEQYF,TGTGCCACCAGCCCAGAGGGACGGGACTATTCCTACGAGCAGTACTTC
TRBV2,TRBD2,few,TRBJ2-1,CASSEAITSGLARSYEQFF,TGTGCCAGCAGTGAAGCTATCACATCGGGACTAGCGAGGAGCTATGAGCAGTTCTTC
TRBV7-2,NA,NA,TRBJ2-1,CASSLAPARRGNEQFF,TGTGCCAGCAGCTTAGCCCCGGCTAGGAGGGGTAATGAGCAGTTCTTC
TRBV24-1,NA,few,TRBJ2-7,CATSEGLWEYF,TGTGCCACCAGTGAAGGTCTGTGGGAGTACTTC
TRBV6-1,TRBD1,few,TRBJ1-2,CASSRQGGISNYGYTF,TGTGCCAGCAGTAGACAGGGGGGGATCTCTAACTATGGCTACACCTTC
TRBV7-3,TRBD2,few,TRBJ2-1,CASSPWVLADLNEQFF,TGTGCCAGCAGCCCGTGGGTACTAGCGGATCTCAATGAGCAGTTCTTC
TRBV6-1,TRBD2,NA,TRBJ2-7,CASSRGTTGDEQYF,TGTGCCAGCAGCCGCGGGACTACGGGAGACGAGCAGTACTTC
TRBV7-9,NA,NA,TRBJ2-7,CASSLWDRVYEQYF,TGTGCCAGCAGCTTGTGGGACCGCGTCTACGAGCAGTACTTC
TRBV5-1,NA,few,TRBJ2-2,CASSLGWELFF,TGCGCCAGCAGCTTGGGCTGGGAGCTGTTTTTT
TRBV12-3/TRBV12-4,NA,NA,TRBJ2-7,CASSYDRPFYYEQYF,TGTGCCAGCAGTTATGACAGGCCCTTTTACTACGAGCAGTACTTC
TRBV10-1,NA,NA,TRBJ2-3,CASSEWQATDTQYF,TGCGCCAGCAGTGAGTGGCAGGCCACAGATACGCAGTATTTT
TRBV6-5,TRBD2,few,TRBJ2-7,CASSYMASGIPEQYF,TGTGCCAGCAGTTACATGGCTAGCGGGATCCCCGAGCAGTACTTC
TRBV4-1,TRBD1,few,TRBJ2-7,CASSQGAGGYEQYF,TGCGCCAGCAGCCAAGGTGCAGGGGGATACGAGCAGTACTTC
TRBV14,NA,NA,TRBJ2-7,CASSLRTPGLDTYEQYF,TGTGCCAGCAGCCTAAGAACTCCGGGACTGGACACCTACGAGCAGTACTTC
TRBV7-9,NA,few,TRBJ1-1,CASSFGDITEAFF,TGTGCCAGCAGCTTCGGAGATATCACTGAAGCTTTCTTT